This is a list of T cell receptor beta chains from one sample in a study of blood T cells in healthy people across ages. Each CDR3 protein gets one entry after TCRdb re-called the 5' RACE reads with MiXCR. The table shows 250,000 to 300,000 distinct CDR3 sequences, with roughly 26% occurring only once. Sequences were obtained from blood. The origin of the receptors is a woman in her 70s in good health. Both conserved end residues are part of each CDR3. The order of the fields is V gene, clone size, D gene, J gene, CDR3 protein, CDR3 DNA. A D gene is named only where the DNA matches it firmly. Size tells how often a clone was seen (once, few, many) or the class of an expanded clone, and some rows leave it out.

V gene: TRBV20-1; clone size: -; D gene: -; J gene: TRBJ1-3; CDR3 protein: CSAPARQDGNTIYF; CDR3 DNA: TGCAGTGCTCCCGCGAGGCAGGACGGAAACACCATATATTTT
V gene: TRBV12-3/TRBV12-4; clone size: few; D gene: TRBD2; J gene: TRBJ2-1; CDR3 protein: CASRPTTSGRAFF; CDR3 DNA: TGTGCCAGCAGACCAACCACTAGCGGGAGGGCCTTCTTC
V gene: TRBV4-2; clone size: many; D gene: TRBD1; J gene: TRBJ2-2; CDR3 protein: CASSRGQGGNKAGELFF; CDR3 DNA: TGTGCCAGCAGCCGCGGACAGGGAGGAAATAAGGCCGGGGAGCTGTTTTTT
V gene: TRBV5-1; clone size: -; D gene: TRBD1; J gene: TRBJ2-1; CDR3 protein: CASSPPGTGNYNEQFF; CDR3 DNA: TGCGCCAGCAGTCCACCCGGGACAGGGAACTACAATGAGCAGTTCTTC
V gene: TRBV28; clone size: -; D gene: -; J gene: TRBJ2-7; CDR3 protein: CASSFLAEQYF; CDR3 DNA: TGTGCCAGCAGTTTCCTAGCCGAGCAGTACTTC
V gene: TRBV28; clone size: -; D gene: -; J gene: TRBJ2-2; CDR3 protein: CASTPPRLERSRTGELFF; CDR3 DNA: TGTGCCAGCACCCCGCCCCGTCTCGAGCGGTCGAGAACCGGGGAGCTGTTTTTT
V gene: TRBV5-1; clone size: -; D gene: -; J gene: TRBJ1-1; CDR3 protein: CASSGTRGLGEAFF; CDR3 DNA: TGCGCCAGCAGCGGGACAAGGGGACTAGGCGAAGCTTTCTTT
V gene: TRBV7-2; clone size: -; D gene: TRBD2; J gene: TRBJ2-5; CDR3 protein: CASSPTSGTRETQYF; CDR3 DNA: TGTGCCAGCAGCCCGACTAGCGGGACAAGAGAGACCCAGTACTTC
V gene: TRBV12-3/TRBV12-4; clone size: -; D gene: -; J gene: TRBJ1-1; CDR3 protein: CASRPMGEGSTEAFF; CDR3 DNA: TGTGCCAGCAGACCCATGGGGGAGGGGAGCACTGAAGCTTTCTTT
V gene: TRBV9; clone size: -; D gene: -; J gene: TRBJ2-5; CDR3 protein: CASGGATQETQYF; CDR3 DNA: TGTGCCAGCGGCGGGGCGACACAAGAGACCCAGTACTTC
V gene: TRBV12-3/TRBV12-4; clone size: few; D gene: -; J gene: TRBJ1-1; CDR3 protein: CASSLALGRNTEAFF; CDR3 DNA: TGTGCCAGCAGTTTAGCGTTAGGCCGGAACACTGAAGCTTTCTTT
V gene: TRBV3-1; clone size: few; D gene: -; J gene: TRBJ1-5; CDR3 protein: CASSPGTFQPQHF; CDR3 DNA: TGTGCCAGCAGCCCCGGAACTTTCCAGCCCCAGCATTTT
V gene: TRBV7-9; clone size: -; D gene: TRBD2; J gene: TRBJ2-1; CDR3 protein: CASSLAVGLAGLHNEQFF; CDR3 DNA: TGTGCCAGCAGCTTAGCTGTGGGGCTAGCGGGACTCCACAATGAGCAGTTCTTC
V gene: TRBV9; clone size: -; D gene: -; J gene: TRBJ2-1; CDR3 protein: CASSFQGGGFFGNEQFF; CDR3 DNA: TGTGCCAGCAGCTTCCAGGGTGGGGGCTTCTTCGGTAATGAGCAGTTCTTC
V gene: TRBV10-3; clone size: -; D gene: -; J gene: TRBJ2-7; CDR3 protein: CAISDAGLSSYEQYF; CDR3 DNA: TGTGCCATCAGTGACGCGGGCTTGAGCTCCTACGAGCAGTACTTC
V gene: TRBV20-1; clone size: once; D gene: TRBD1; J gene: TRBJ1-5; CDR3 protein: CSALGVTGGFNQPQHF; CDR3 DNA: TGCAGTGCCCTGGGGGTGACAGGGGGATTCAATCAGCCCCAGCATTTT
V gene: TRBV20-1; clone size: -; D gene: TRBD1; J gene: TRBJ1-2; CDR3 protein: CSARGGQANGYGYTF; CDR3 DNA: TGCAGTGCTCGAGGGGGACAGGCCAATGGCTATGGCTACACCTTC
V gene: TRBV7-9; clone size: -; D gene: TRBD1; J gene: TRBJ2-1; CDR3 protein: CASSPGGKPYKYNEQFF; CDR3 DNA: TGTGCCAGCAGTCCAGGGGGCAAGCCTTACAAATACAATGAGCAGTTCTTC
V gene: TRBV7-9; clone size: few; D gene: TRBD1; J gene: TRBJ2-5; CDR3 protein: CASSDLDRHQETQYF; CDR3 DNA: TGTGCCAGCAGCGACTTGGACAGGCACCAAGAGACCCAGTACTTC
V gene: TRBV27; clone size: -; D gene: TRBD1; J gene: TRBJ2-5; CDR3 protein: CASRPQGARETQYF; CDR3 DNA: TGTGCCAGCAGACCACAGGGGGCGAGAGAGACCCAGTACTTC
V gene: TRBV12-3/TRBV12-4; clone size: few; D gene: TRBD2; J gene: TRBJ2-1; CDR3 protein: CATRKKIPPTSGVRSNEQFF; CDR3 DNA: TGTGCCACCAGAAAAAAAATTCCCCCTACTAGCGGAGTCCGCAGCAATGAGCAGTTCTTC
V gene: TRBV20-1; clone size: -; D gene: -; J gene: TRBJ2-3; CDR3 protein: CSAREAPPSTQYF; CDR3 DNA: TGCAGTGCTAGAGAGGCCCCACCGTCGACGCAGTATTTT
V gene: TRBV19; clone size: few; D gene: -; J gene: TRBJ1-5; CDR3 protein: CASSLARGDQPQHF; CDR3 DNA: TGTGCCAGTAGTCTCGCACGGGGGGATCAGCCCCAGCATTTT
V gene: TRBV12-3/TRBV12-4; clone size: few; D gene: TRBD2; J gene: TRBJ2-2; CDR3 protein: CASGRERTGELFF; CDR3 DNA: TGTGCCAGCGGGCGGGAGCGCACCGGGGAGCTGTTTTTT